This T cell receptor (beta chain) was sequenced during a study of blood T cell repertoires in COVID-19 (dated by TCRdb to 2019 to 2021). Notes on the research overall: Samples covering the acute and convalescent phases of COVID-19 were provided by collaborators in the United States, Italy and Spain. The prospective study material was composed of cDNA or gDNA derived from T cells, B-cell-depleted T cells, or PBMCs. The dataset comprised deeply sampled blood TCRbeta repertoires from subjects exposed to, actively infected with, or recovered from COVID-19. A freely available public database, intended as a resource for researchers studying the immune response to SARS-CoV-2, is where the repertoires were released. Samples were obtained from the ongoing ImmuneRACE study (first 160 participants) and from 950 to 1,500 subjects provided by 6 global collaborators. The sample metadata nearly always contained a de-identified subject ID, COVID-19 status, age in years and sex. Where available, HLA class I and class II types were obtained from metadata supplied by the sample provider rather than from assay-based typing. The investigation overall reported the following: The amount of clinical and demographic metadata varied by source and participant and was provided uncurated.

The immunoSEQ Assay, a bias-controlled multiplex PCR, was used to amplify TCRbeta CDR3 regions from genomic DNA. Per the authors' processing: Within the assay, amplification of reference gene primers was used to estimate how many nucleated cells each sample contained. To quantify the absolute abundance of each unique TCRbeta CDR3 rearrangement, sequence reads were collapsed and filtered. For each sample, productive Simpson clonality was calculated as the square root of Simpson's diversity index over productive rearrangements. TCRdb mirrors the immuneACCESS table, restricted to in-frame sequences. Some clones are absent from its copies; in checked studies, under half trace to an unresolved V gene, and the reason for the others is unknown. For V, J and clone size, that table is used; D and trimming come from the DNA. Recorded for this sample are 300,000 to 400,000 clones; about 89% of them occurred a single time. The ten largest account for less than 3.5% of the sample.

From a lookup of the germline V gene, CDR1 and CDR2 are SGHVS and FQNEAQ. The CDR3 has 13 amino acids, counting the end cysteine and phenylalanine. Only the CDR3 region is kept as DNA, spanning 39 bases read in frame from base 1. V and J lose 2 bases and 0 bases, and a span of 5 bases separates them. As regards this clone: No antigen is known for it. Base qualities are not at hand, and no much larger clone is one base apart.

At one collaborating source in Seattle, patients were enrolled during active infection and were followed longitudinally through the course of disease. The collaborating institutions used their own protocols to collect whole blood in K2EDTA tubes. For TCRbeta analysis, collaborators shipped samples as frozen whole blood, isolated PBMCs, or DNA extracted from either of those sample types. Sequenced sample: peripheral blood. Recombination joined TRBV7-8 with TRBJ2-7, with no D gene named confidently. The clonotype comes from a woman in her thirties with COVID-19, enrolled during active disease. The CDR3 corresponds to CASSLSYSYEQYF. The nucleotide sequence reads TGTGCCAGCAGCTTATCCTACTCCTACGAGCAGTACTTC.